The 9 T cell receptor beta chains below come from one sample, sequenced in a study of PD-L1 blockade in urothelial cancer. The protocol was immunoSEQ multiplex PCR, while the TCRdb copy is restricted to in-frame clones and leaves out a portion. The sample consists of 100,000 to 150,000 clones, more than 70% of them appearing once. Time point in this sample: peripheral blood 6 weeks after treatment start. Sequenced material: PBMCs, taken around atezolizumab (anti-PD-L1) treatment. These receptors were collected from a man aged 50-60 years with urothelial cancer.

The V call is TRBV2, the J call TRBJ2-3; tentative D call: TRBD2 (5 bases). The length of the CDR3 is 13 residues. CDR1 is SNHLY and CDR2 is FYNNEI in the germline V gene. V was cut by 8 bases and J by 2 bases, with 11 bases left in between. The CDR3 reads CASDQEVTDTQYF. In DNA, the CDR3 is TGTGCCAGCGATCAGGAGGTCACAGATACGCAGTATTTT. Drawing the rest from reference TRBV2 and TRBJ2-3, the complete variable domain is EPEVTQTPSHQVTQMGQEVILRCVPISNHLYFYWYRQILGQKVEFLVSFYNNEISEKSEIFDDQFSVERPDGSNFTLKIRSTKLEDSAMYFCASDQEVTDTQYFGPGTRLTVL.

This clone has a single count. The chain employs TRBV6-5 and TRBJ2-1; D gene unclear. This CDR3 contains 15 residues. With 2 bases removed from V and 3 bases from J, the gap between germline ends came to 11 bases. Germline V CDR1 and CDR2: MNHEY, SVGAGI. CDR3 nucleotides: TGTGCCAGCAGTTACGAGGCGGCTATCTACAATGAGCAGTTCTTC. Residues: CASSYEAAIYNEQFF.

The V call is TRBV5-4, the J call TRBJ2-1; TRBD1 matches at 10 bases. The CDR3 is 15 amino acids. The V gene end was trimmed by 4 bases and the J gene end by 6 bases; junction bases not matched to a gene: 7. Germline V CDR1 and CDR2: SGHNT, YYREEE (reference sequence). The CDR3 DNA follows: TGTGCCAGCAGCCCCGGGACAGGGGCCCCCAATGAGCAGTTCTTC. Its translation is CASSPGTGAPNEQFF. Looking up the rest from reference TRBV5-4 and TRBJ2-1 gives the full variable domain: ETGVTQSPTHLIKTRGQQVTLRCSSQSGHNTVSWYQQALGQGPQFIFQYYREEENGRGNFPPRFSGLQFPNYSSELNVNALELDDSALYLCASSPGTGAPNEQFFGPGTRLTVL.

This clone was seen a few times. The chain combines TRBV11-2 with TRBJ2-2; D is possibly TRBD2 (5 bases). CDR3 length equals 15 residues. Trimming left V 3 bases short and J 4 bases short, with 12 bases between. Per germline, CDR1 SGHAT and CDR2 FQNNGV. The CDR3 DNA follows: TGTGCCAGCAGCTTTCCTGGGAGTACCACCGGGGAGCTGTTTTTT. Its protein product is CASSFPGSTTGELFF.

V gene TRBV19 combines with J gene TRBJ2-2; 13 bases agree with TRBD2. Germline loops: CDR1 LNHDA, CDR2 SQIVND (reference sequence). The CDR3 totals 19 residues. V lost 5 bases, J lost 0 bases, and 9 bases stayed unmatched. The CDR3: CASSPWTSGSSANTGELFF. The CDR3 DNA reads TGTGCCAGTAGTCCCTGGACTAGCGGGAGTTCTGCGAACACCGGGGAGCTGTTTTTT.

This sequence joins TRBV19 and TRBJ1-5; TRBD1 might be the D (5 bases). The CDR3 sequence is 16 residues long. Trimming left V 1 base short and J 1 base short, with 11 bases between. Germline V CDR1 and CDR2: LNHDA, SQIVND (reference sequence). Here the CDR3 DNA reads TGTGCCAGTAGTATAGGGTGGGAGGGGAGCAATCAGCCCCAGCATTTT. Translated, it gives CASSIGWEGSNQPQHF.

The V gene is TRBV19, the J gene TRBJ1-3, with TRBD1 matching 7 bases. Trimming at V came to 5 bases and at J to 0 bases, leaving 10 bases not matched to a gene. The CDR3 runs to 17 residues. CDR1 and CDR2 from the germline V gene are LNHDA and SQIVND (reference sequence). In DNA, the CDR3 is TGTGCCAGTAGTGCAAACCGGGACAGTCTCTCTGGAAACACCATATATTTT. Translated, it gives CASSANRDSLSGNTIYF.

The J gene is TRBJ2-2, the V gene TRBV7-8; maybe TRBD2 (5 bases). Trimming removed 3 bases at V and 1 base at J, with 12 bases between. The germline CDR1 and CDR2 sequences are SGHVS and FQNEAQ. The CDR3 length is 16 residues. CDR3 residues: CASSFGRRENTGELFF. The DNA for the CDR3 is TGTGCCAGCAGCTTCGGTCGCCGGGAGAACACCGGGGAGCTGTTTTTT.

By share, this clone counts as medium-sized (0.01 to 0.1%). The chain recombines TRBV5-1 with TRBJ1-1, with TRBD1 as a possible D gene (6 bases). Germline CDR1 and CDR2: SGHRS and YFSETQ. The CDR3 contains 14 residues. V dropped 4 bases and J dropped 4 bases, with 14 bases sitting between them. The CDR3 loop is CASSLNIGGTEAFF. The CDR3 DNA reads as TGCGCCAGCAGCCTTAACATAGGGGGCACTGAAGCTTTCTTT.